This T cell receptor beta chain was sequenced during a study of blood T cell repertoires in COVID-19. Across the study: COVID-19 samples, acute and convalescent, were from the United States, Italy and Spain. PBMCs, B-cell-depleted T cells, or T cells were the source of the cDNA or gDNA that made up the material.

In Seattle, patients joined the study during active infection and were tracked longitudinally. Germline V gene sequence: CDR1 SGHDT, CDR2 YYEEEE. The junction had 12 bases not matched to a gene; V was cut back by 5 bases and J by 4 bases. The CDR3 covers 16 residues. Authors' processing steps: Estimated nucleated cell counts came from reference gene primer amplification. Clones were read by immunoSEQ multiplex PCR, and TCRdb kept only the in-frame ones, dropping some. Clonal size and the V and J genes are those of that table, whereas D and trimming came from the DNA. The table lists 95,000 to 150,000 clones, approximately 85% of them singletons.

The chain couples TRBV5-6 to TRBJ2-1; 7 bases are a match to TRBD1. The sample taken for sequencing was peripheral blood. The sequence derives from a woman older than 75 with COVID-19, enrolled during active disease. The CDR3 coding sequence is TGTGCCAGCAGATTGAACAGGGGCGAATATTACAATGAGCAGTTCTTC. This translates into CASRLNRGEYYNEQFF.